The 22 T cell receptor beta chains listed next were all sequenced from one sample in a study of PD-1 blockade in mismatch repair-deficient tumors. Here immunoSEQ multiplex PCR was the method, and the copy in TCRdb shows in-frame clones only, minus some. Altogether about 79,000 clones are present, approximately 80% being singletons, with the ten largest covering roughly 6%. This specimen consisted of peripheral blood, obtained 44 weeks after starting pembrolizumab. The receptors here all came from an adult with mismatch repair-deficient cancer.

The rearrangement uses TRBV19 and TRBJ1-4; TRBD1 matches 12 bases. With 6 bases clipped from V and 13 bases from J, the junction kept 3 bases outside the gene matches. Germline-derived CDR1 and CDR2 are LNHDA and SQIVND (reference sequence). The CDR3 has 12 residues. Written as DNA, the CDR3 is TGTGCCAGTAGGGGGACAGGGGGCCCACTGTTTTTT. Translation: CASRGTGGPLFF.

The chain uses TRBV27 and TRBJ2-3; no clear D gene. The CDR3 extends over 13 amino acids. From germline, CDR1 is MNHEY and CDR2 SMNVEV (reference sequence). Between the trimmed V and J ends, which lost 0 bases and 9 bases, there was a span of 10 bases. This chain's CDR3 is CASSLSATLTQYF. In DNA, the CDR3 is TGTGCCAGCAGTTTATCCGCCACGTTAACGCAGTATTTT.

The chain couples TRBV5-4 to TRBJ2-1; no clear D. Germline CDR1 SGHNT, CDR2 YYREEE (reference sequence). The CDR3 runs 17 residues. Trimming removed 1 base from V and 4 bases from J, with 18 bases in between. The CDR3 DNA follows: TGTGCCAGCAGCTTGTCATTAAGGACCCGACGTTACAATGAGCAGTTCTTC. Translation gives CASSLSLRTRRYNEQFF.

CDR3 sequence (DNA): TGTGCCAGCAGCTTCAACCAGGCCGGAAACACCATATATTTT. Encoded protein: CASSFNQAGNTIYF. The rearrangement uses TRBV7-2 and TRBJ1-3, with D unresolved. V was cut by 3 bases and J by 4 bases, with 10 bases left in between. This CDR3 contains 14 residues. Looked up from germline, CDR1 is SGHTA and CDR2 is FQGNSA.

The gene calls are TRBV9 and TRBJ2-6, with a weak D call TRBD2 (7 bases). The CDR3 has 14 residues. V was shortened by 7 bases and J by 2 bases, with 10 bases between the two germline ends. CDR1 is SGDLS and CDR2 is YYNGEE in the germline V gene. In DNA, the CDR3 is TGTGCCAGCGGGGAGGGGGCTGGGGCCAACGTCCTGACTTTC. Its translation is CASGEGAGANVLTF.

The V call is TRBV6-5, the J call TRBJ1-5; D is perhaps TRBD1 (5 bases). This CDR3 has 14 amino acids. Germline CDR1 MNHEY, CDR2 SVGAGI. V lost 2 bases and J 7 bases, leaving 12 bases between the germline ends. This CDR3 is CASSYGRDKQPQHF. DNA for the CDR3: TGTGCCAGCAGTTACGGCAGGGATAAACAGCCCCAGCATTTT.

The chain links TRBV7-2 to TRBJ1-1, with TRBD1 matching over 9 bases. The CDR3 has 17 amino acids. The ends lost 5 bases at V and 3 bases at J; junction bases unmatched: 13. The germline gives CDR1 SGHTA, CDR2 FQGNSA. The CDR3 sequence: CASSPVQGARMDTEAFF. In DNA form, the CDR3 reads TGTGCCAGCAGCCCAGTACAGGGGGCGCGGATGGACACTGAAGCTTTCTTT. Full variable domain (remainder filled in from reference TRBV7-2 and TRBJ1-1): GAGVSQSPSNKVTEKGKDVELRCDPISGHTALYWYRQSLGQGLEFLIYFQGNSAPDKSGLPSDRFSAERTGGSVSTLTIQRTQQEDSAVYLCASSPVQGARMDTEAFFGQGTRLTVV.

The chain uses TRBV6-1 and TRBJ2-7; D unclear. Germline V gene lookup returns CDR1 MNHNS and CDR2 SASEGT. The length of the CDR3 is 12 residues. Trimming took off 1 base at V and 4 bases at J, with 5 bases between the two ends. CDR3 protein: CASSEDRYEQYF. DNA for the CDR3: TGTGCCAGCAGTGAAGACCGGTACGAGCAGTACTTC.

The rearrangement uses TRBV2 and TRBJ2-2, with 8 bases that match TRBD1. The CDR3 is 15 residues long. The germline V gene has CDR1 SNHLY and CDR2 FYNNEI. Germline trimming cut 5 bases from V and 3 bases from J; bases unmatched to any gene: 5. The CDR3 region is CASSQTGVDTGELFF. CDR3 DNA: TGTGCCAGCAGTCAGACAGGGGTGGACACCGGGGAGCTGTTTTTT.

The chain couples TRBV19 to TRBJ2-1, with 15 bases identical to TRBD2. Germline lookup yields CDR1 LNHDA and CDR2 SQIVND (reference sequence). The CDR3 sequence is 22 residues long. The trim removed 6 bases at V and 7 bases at J, leaving 25 bases unmatched. This chain's CDR3 is CASSSRLGAGLAGGPPNNEQFF. The CDR3 DNA sequence: TGTGCCAGTAGCTCAAGACTGGGTGCGGGACTAGCGGGAGGTCCTCCTAATAATGAGCAGTTCTTC.

This clone was seen once. The chain joins TRBV19 to TRBJ2-1; a weak D match, TRBD2 (5 bases). The CDR3 consists of 13 residues. Germline CDR1 is LNHDA and CDR2 is SQIVND (reference sequence). The germline V and J ends were trimmed by 3 bases and 9 bases, with 12 bases remaining between them. The CDR3 nucleotides read TGTGCCAGTAGTATTAGCGTAAGTGGTGAGCAGTTCTTC. It encodes CASSISVSGEQFF.

The chain joins TRBV5-6 to TRBJ2-7, with D possibly TRBD1 on 5 matching bases. The V gene lost 0 bases and the J gene lost 5 bases, with 9 bases spanning the gap. Germline V gene lookup returns CDR1 SGHDT and CDR2 YYEEEE. The length of the CDR3 is 13 residues. The CDR3 nucleotides read TGTGCCAGCAGCTTGGACAGGTACGACGAGCAGTACTTC. Translated: CASSLDRYDEQYF.

In this sample, this clone turned up a few times. The CDR3 DNA sequence: TGTGCCAGCAATAGGGGGGACACTGAAGCTTTCTTT. Encoded protein: CASNRGDTEAFF. This rearrangement joins TRBV6-1 to TRBJ1-1; perhaps TRBD1 as D (6 bases). The CDR3 has 12 amino acids. V gave up 7 bases and J gave up 3 bases, with 9 bases separating them. CDR1 and CDR2 from the germline V gene are MNHNS and SASEGT.

The chain couples TRBV6-5 to TRBJ2-7, with D possibly TRBD2 on 6 matching bases. The length of the CDR3 is 14 residues. The V gene's germline CDR1 is MNHEY and CDR2 SVGAGI. V lost 2 bases and J 1 base, leaving 9 bases between the germline ends. CDR3 DNA sequence: TGTGCCAGCAGTTACGGAGGGGTATCCTACGAGCAGTACTTC. Its translation is CASSYGGVSYEQYF.

The chain employs TRBV4-2 and TRBJ1-2; TRBD1 agrees at 7 bases. This CDR3 is 15 amino acids long. The germline CDR1 and CDR2 sequences are LGHNA and YNFKEQ. J gave up 1 base and V 6 bases, and 8 bases lay outside the gene matches. The CDR3: CASSDNRGYNYGYTF. The CDR3 region has the DNA TGTGCCAGCAGTGATAACAGGGGATATAACTATGGCTACACCTTC.

Notes on this clone: The junction does not match germline at one end; this may be a read error. The chain employs TRBV23-1 and TRBJ2-7; TRBD1 is a possible D gene (5 bases). TRBV23-1 is flagged as an ORF with uncertain function. This CDR3 contains 13 residues. The CDR3 sequence: CASSHFRAGQGPF. For the CDR3, the DNA is TGCGCCAGCAGTCACTTCAGGGCAGGGCAAGGGCCATTC.

V and J are TRBV7-3 and TRBJ2-1, with D possibly matching TRBD2 (6 bases). This CDR3 contains 13 residues. Germline values: CDR1 SGHTA, CDR2 FQGTGA. V was pared by 0 bases and J by 12 bases, with 12 bases between. This chain's CDR3 is CASSLTDSGGQFF. CDR3 DNA sequence: TGTGCCAGCAGCTTAACCGATAGCGGCGGGCAGTTCTTC.

V is TRBV5-4 and J is TRBJ1-2, with D possibly TRBD1 on 5 matching bases. Germline CDR1 SGHNT, CDR2 YYREEE (reference sequence). V gave up 3 bases and J gave up 0 bases, with 12 bases separating them. CDR3 size: 15 residues. The CDR3 DNA sequence: TGTGCCAGCAGCTCGGGACGGGGAGCTAACTATGGCTACACCTTC. Translation: CASSSGRGANYGYTF.

J is TRBJ2-1 and V is TRBV9; TRBD2 aligns across 8 bases. Per the germline V gene, CDR1 is SGDLS and CDR2 is YYNGEE. Germline trimming cut 1 base from V and 8 bases from J; bases unmatched to any gene: 5. The length of the CDR3 is 14 residues. The CDR3 DNA reads TGTGCCAGCAGCGTAAGCGGGAGTCTTGATGAGCAGTTCTTC. It codes for CASSVSGSLDEQFF. Supplemented by reference TRBV9 and TRBJ2-1, the full variable domain reads DSGVTQTPKHLITATGQRVTLRCSPRSGDLSVYWYQQSLDQGLQFLIQYYNGEERAKGNILERFSAQQFPDLHSELNLSSLELGDSALYFCASSVSGSLDEQFFGPGTRLTVL.

The chain has TRBV5-1 and TRBJ2-7; no firm D call. The CDR3 runs to 11 residues. Deletions cut 3 bases from V and 2 bases from J, with 3 bases between. CDR1 and CDR2 (germline): SGHRS, YFSETQ. CDR3 protein: CASSSTYEQYF. Written as DNA, the CDR3 is TGCGCCAGCAGCTCCACCTACGAGCAGTACTTC.

The CDR3 sequence is CASSQTGGLNTGELFF. The DNA for the CDR3 is TGCGCCAGCAGCCAAACGGGAGGCCTCAACACCGGGGAGCTGTTTTTT. V and J are TRBV4-1 and TRBJ2-2; TRBD2 agrees at 7 bases. V was clipped by 2 bases and J by 2 bases; unmatched bases: 5. Germline assignment: CDR1 MGHRA and CDR2 YSYEKL. The length of the CDR3 is 16 residues.

The chain joins TRBV5-4 to TRBJ2-7; the D gene is possibly TRBD2 (5 bases). With 10 bases removed from V and 0 bases from J, the gap between germline ends came to 11 bases. This CDR3 has 12 amino acids. Germline CDR1 and CDR2: SGHNT and YYREEE (reference sequence). The CDR3 loop is CAVSSDSYEQYF. For the CDR3, the DNA is TGTGCCGTGAGTAGCGACTCCTACGAGCAGTACTTC.